Below, 2 T cell receptor beta chains from the same sample are listed, as sequenced in a study of blood T cell repertoires in COVID-19. Clones were read by immunoSEQ multiplex PCR, and TCRdb kept only the in-frame ones, dropping some. The table lists under 250,000 clones, about three quarters of them singletons. The sequenced sample consisted of peripheral blood. The receptor set was obtained from a woman aged 70-85 years with acute or convalescent COVID-19.

CDR3 in DNA: TGCGCCAGCAGCCAAACTGGCGTATCAGGGGCCCAGTACTTC. Translating gives CASSQTGVSGAQYF. V and J are TRBV4-1 and TRBJ2-5; tentatively, D is TRBD1 (6 bases). CDR3 length: 14 amino acids. Germline lookup yields CDR1 MGHRA and CDR2 YSYEKL. With 2 bases removed from V and 9 bases from J, the gap between germline ends came to 16 bases.

On this clone: Other DNA sequences of this sample code for an identical CDR3. The chain has TRBV5-1 and TRBJ1-4; D is unclear. The CDR3 covers 15 residues. Germline CDR1 is SGHRS and CDR2 is YFSETQ. The ends were cut back, 1 base at V and 0 bases at J, with 7 bases in the middle. The CDR3 bases are TGCGCCAGCAGCTTGTCCGGAGCAACTAATGAAAAACTGTTTTTT. It is translated as CASSLSGATNEKLFF.